This T cell receptor (beta chain) was sequenced during a study of T cell changes during pregnancy in multiple sclerosis. The protocol was immunoSEQ multiplex PCR, while the TCRdb copy is restricted to in-frame clones and leaves out a portion. There are tens of thousands of clones in the sample; approximately 89% occur only once, and 0.95% to 1.5% lies in the top ten. This receptor was obtained from a female donor with multiple sclerosis, enrolled in a pregnancy study. The sample here was CD4+ T cells from peripheral blood mononuclear cells, taken in the first trimester of pregnancy.

This chain's CDR3 is CASSLQGAYSPLHF. The CDR3, as DNA: TGTGCCAGCAGCTTACAGGGGGCATATTCACCCCTCCACTTT. The gene calls are TRBV7-9 and TRBJ1-6; 8 bases fit TRBD1. J lost 8 bases, V lost 2 bases, and 2 bases had no gene match. This CDR3 has 14 residues. CDR1 is SEHNR, CDR2 FQNEAQ, per germline (reference sequence). Supplemented by reference TRBV7-9 and TRBJ1-6, the full variable domain reads DTGVSQNPRHKITKRGQNVTFRCDPISEHNRLYWYRQTLGQGPEFLTYFQNEAQLEKSRLLSDRFSAERPKGSFSTLEIQRTEQGDSAMYLCASSLQGAYSPLHFGNGTRLTVT.